This is a list of T cell receptor beta chains from one sample in a study of blood T cell repertoires in COVID-19. Data came from immunoSEQ multiplex PCR; TCRdb stores just in-frame clones and leaves some out. Here the sample spans roughly 130,000 clones, more than 70% being singletons. Sequencing input: peripheral blood. All receptors come from a woman in her 30s who had recovered from COVID-19. Both conserved end residues are part of each CDR3. The D gene is left open where the match is weak. Not every row has a clone size; where given, it reads once, few, many or a size class.

V gene: TRBV11-2; J gene: TRBJ2-1; clone size: .; D gene: .; CDR3 protein: CASSLVGSYNEQFF; CDR3 DNA: TGTGCCAGCAGCTTGGTGGGCAGCTACAATGAGCAGTTCTTC
V gene: TRBV12-3/TRBV12-4; J gene: TRBJ2-2; clone size: .; D gene: TRBD1; CDR3 protein: CASNEQGAGELFF; CDR3 DNA: TGTGCCAGCAACGAACAGGGGGCCGGGGAGCTGTTTTTT
V gene: TRBV6-5; J gene: TRBJ1-2; clone size: .; D gene: .; CDR3 protein: CASSYSQGYGYTF; CDR3 DNA: TGTGCCAGCAGTTACTCACAGGGCTATGGCTACACCTTC
V gene: TRBV29-1; J gene: TRBJ2-1; clone size: few; D gene: .; CDR3 protein: CSVYGEYYNEQFF; CDR3 DNA: TGCAGCGTGTACGGGGAATACTACAATGAGCAGTTCTTC
V gene: TRBV4-1; J gene: TRBJ1-2; clone size: .; D gene: .; CDR3 protein: CASSHLDSPNYGYTF; CDR3 DNA: TGCGCCAGCAGCCATTTGGACAGTCCTAACTATGGCTACACCTTC
V gene: TRBV19; J gene: TRBJ2-3; clone size: .; D gene: .; CDR3 protein: CASSIFSGNTDTQYF; CDR3 DNA: TGTGCCAGTAGTATTTTCTCGGGAAACACAGATACGCAGTATTTT
V gene: TRBV7-2; J gene: TRBJ2-6; clone size: .; D gene: .; CDR3 protein: CASSFGAGANVLTF; CDR3 DNA: TGTGCCAGCAGCTTCGGGGCTGGGGCCAACGTCCTGACTTTC
V gene: TRBV12-3/TRBV12-4; J gene: TRBJ1-1; clone size: .; D gene: .; CDR3 protein: CASRLTGNTEAFF; CDR3 DNA: TGTGCCAGCAGACTCACGGGGAACACTGAAGCTTTCTTT
V gene: TRBV7-7; J gene: TRBJ2-7; clone size: once; D gene: .; CDR3 protein: CASSLGTGYEQYF; CDR3 DNA: TGTGCTAGCAGCTTAGGAACGGGGTACGAGCAGTACTTC
V gene: TRBV6-5; J gene: TRBJ1-2; clone size: .; D gene: TRBD1; CDR3 protein: CASSLRDRIGYTF; CDR3 DNA: TGTGCCAGCAGCCTTCGGGACAGGATTGGCTACACCTTC
V gene: TRBV10-1; J gene: TRBJ2-3; clone size: .; D gene: TRBD2; CDR3 protein: CASSDLAGAGTDTQYF; CDR3 DNA: TGCGCCAGCAGTGACCTAGCGGGAGCGGGTACAGATACGCAGTATTTT
V gene: TRBV19; J gene: TRBJ1-4; clone size: .; D gene: .; CDR3 protein: CASSIWPAQGKKLFF; CDR3 DNA: TGTGCCAGTAGTATTTGGCCGGCTCAGGGGAAAAAACTGTTTTTT
V gene: TRBV27; J gene: TRBJ1-1; clone size: few; D gene: .; CDR3 protein: CASSPGLVNTEAFF; CDR3 DNA: TGTGCCAGCAGTCCAGGGCTAGTGAACACTGAAGCTTTCTTT
V gene: TRBV11-2; J gene: TRBJ2-5; clone size: .; D gene: .; CDR3 protein: CASSLDHLGGETQYF; CDR3 DNA: TGTGCCAGCAGCTTAGATCACCTAGGGGGAGAGACCCAGTACTTC
V gene: TRBV5-1; J gene: TRBJ1-5; clone size: .; D gene: TRBD1; CDR3 protein: CASSFFPTGDGNQPQHF; CDR3 DNA: TGCGCCAGCAGCTTTTTCCCGACAGGGGATGGCAATCAGCCCCAGCATTTT
V gene: TRBV14; J gene: TRBJ1-1; clone size: .; D gene: .; CDR3 protein: CASSQEAGNTEAFF; CDR3 DNA: TGTGCCAGCAGCCAAGAGGCAGGTAACACTGAAGCTTTCTTT
V gene: TRBV4-1; J gene: TRBJ2-1; clone size: .; D gene: .; CDR3 protein: CASSQAGQGTWNEQFF; CDR3 DNA: TGCGCCAGCAGCCAAGCGGGGCAGGGGACATGGAATGAGCAGTTCTTC
V gene: TRBV10-3; J gene: TRBJ2-2; clone size: few; D gene: .; CDR3 protein: CAISESGGHGELFF; CDR3 DNA: TGTGCCATCAGTGAGTCAGGGGGTCACGGGGAGCTGTTTTTT
V gene: TRBV10-3; J gene: TRBJ2-1; clone size: .; D gene: .; CDR3 protein: CALGNEGNEQFF; CDR3 DNA: TGTGCCCTAGGCAACGAGGGCAATGAGCAGTTCTTC
V gene: TRBV7-9; J gene: TRBJ1-2; clone size: .; D gene: .; CDR3 protein: CASSPPARLGYGYTF; CDR3 DNA: TGTGCCAGCAGCCCTCCCGCGAGGTTGGGCTATGGCTACACCTTC
V gene: TRBV3-1/TRBV3-2; J gene: TRBJ2-1; clone size: .; D gene: TRBD2; CDR3 protein: CASSPRGLAGYHEQFF; CDR3 DNA: TGTGCCAGCAGCCCTAGGGGACTAGCGGGGTACCATGAGCAGTTCTTC
V gene: TRBV6-5; J gene: TRBJ2-7; clone size: .; D gene: TRBD2; CDR3 protein: CASIGLTSVSYEQYF; CDR3 DNA: TGTGCCAGCATCGGCCTGACTAGCGTTTCCTACGAGCAGTACTTC
V gene: TRBV9; J gene: TRBJ2-1; clone size: .; D gene: TRBD2; CDR3 protein: CASSELPLAGRTYNEQFF; CDR3 DNA: TGTGCCAGCAGCGAGCTCCCCTTAGCGGGACGCACCTACAATGAGCAGTTCTTC
V gene: TRBV6-6; J gene: TRBJ1-5; clone size: .; D gene: .; CDR3 protein: CASSYSEGGTYQPQHF; CDR3 DNA: TGTGCCAGCAGTTACTCGGAGGGAGGGACCTATCAGCCCCAGCATTTT
V gene: TRBV27; J gene: TRBJ1-5; clone size: .; D gene: .; CDR3 protein: CASTQKGFGNQPQHF; CDR3 DNA: TGTGCCAGCACCCAGAAGGGGTTCGGCAATCAGCCCCAGCATTTT
V gene: TRBV5-4; J gene: TRBJ1-1; clone size: .; D gene: .; CDR3 protein: CASSPPGQLNTEAFF; CDR3 DNA: TGTGCCAGCAGCCCTCCGGGTCAGCTGAACACTGAAGCTTTCTTT
V gene: TRBV29-1; J gene: TRBJ2-1; clone size: .; D gene: .; CDR3 protein: CSVDPTGRYNEQFF; CDR3 DNA: TGCAGCGTTGACCCAACAGGGAGATACAATGAGCAGTTCTTC
V gene: TRBV28; J gene: TRBJ1-2; clone size: once; D gene: TRBD1; CDR3 protein: CASSAGTESYGYTF; CDR3 DNA: TGTGCCAGCAGTGCCGGGACAGAAAGCTATGGCTACACCTTC
V gene: TRBV5-4; J gene: TRBJ2-1; clone size: few; D gene: .; CDR3 protein: CASSLGATREDEQFF; CDR3 DNA: TGTGCCAGCAGCTTGGGGGCGACTAGGGAGGATGAGCAGTTCTTC